These 18 T cell receptor beta chains came from one sample sequenced in a study of blood T cells in healthy people across ages. Through a sample-barcoded 5' primer and a J-beta primer mix, a second PCR was run for roughly 7 to 11 cycles. Via MiXCR, TCRdb re-called the 5' RACE reads, giving one row per CDR3 protein. The sample holds around 940,000 distinct CDR3 sequences; approximately 50% are singletons and the top ten take over 20%. The specimen sequenced was blood. The receptors shown here come from a woman aged 55-75 years in good health.

This clonotype was found a few times. The J gene is TRBJ2-6, the V gene TRBV20-1; possibly TRBD2 for D (5 bases). The germline V gene has CDR1 DFQATT and CDR2 SNEGSKA (reference sequence). CDR3 length: 13 amino acids. The CDR3 bases are TGCAGCTCTCGGGGAACCGGGGCCAACGTCCTGACTTTC. It is translated as CSSRGTGANVLTF.

The V gene is TRBV20-1, the J gene TRBJ1-2; 7 bases are shared with TRBD1. The CDR3 covers 13 residues. Germline loops: CDR1 DFQATT, CDR2 SNEGSKA (reference sequence). The J segment lost 2 bases and the V segment lost 5 bases, leaving 5 bases of the junction unmatched. The CDR3 DNA reads TGCAGTGCTCTACAGGGGATGAACTATGGCTACACCTTC. Protein: CSALQGMNYGYTF.

The chain has TRBV6-1 and TRBJ1-6, with D perhaps TRBD1 (6 bases). Germline V gives CDR1 MNHNS, CDR2 SASEGT. The CDR3 extends over 15 amino acids. Trimming shortened V by 0 bases and J by 7 bases, and 10 bases separated the two germline ends. The chain's CDR3 is CASSEARQENSPLHF. CDR3 bases: TGTGCCAGCAGTGAAGCCAGACAGGAAAATTCACCCCTCCACTTT.

This clonotype was counted only a few times. The gene calls are TRBV6-2 or TRBV6-3 and TRBJ2-4; D might be TRBD1 or TRBD2, each matching 5 bases. From germline, CDR1 is MNHEY and CDR2 SVGEGT. The CDR3 extends over 16 amino acids. Trimming removed 6 bases from V and 10 bases from J, with 25 bases in between. The CDR3 protein is CASRPWASGPPGIQYF. The CDR3 region has the DNA TGTGCCAGCAGACCATGGGCCTCGGGACCCCCCGGGATTCAGTACTTC.

This clonotype has only a few counts. V is TRBV15 and J is TRBJ2-3, with 7 nucleotides matching TRBD1. The junction had 6 bases not matched to a gene; V was cut back by 1 base and J by 5 bases. The CDR3 loop spans 15 amino acids. Per the germline V gene, CDR1 is LNHNV and CDR2 is YYDKDF (reference sequence). The CDR3, as DNA: TGTGCCACCAGCAGAGTAGGGGGCGCGGGAGATACGCAGTATTTT. Amino acid sequence: CATSRVGGAGDTQYF.

The table lists this clonotype with many counts. V gene TRBV12-3 or TRBV12-4 combines with J gene TRBJ2-7; 7 nucleotides align to TRBD1. CDR3 length: 15 residues. V trimming: 7 bases; J trimming: 0 bases; junction bases outside the gene matches: 9. CDR3 nucleotides: TGTGCCAGCACCTCCGGGACAGCAAGCTCCTACGAGCAGTACTTC. Translated: CASTSGTASSYEQYF.

Concerning this clonotype itself: This clone may be a read error of a much larger clone one base away. The V and J genes are TRBV10-3 and TRBJ2-7; TRBD1 matches at 7 bases. CDR3 size: 14 residues. Germline trimming cut 2 bases from V and 2 bases from J; bases unmatched to any gene: 3. Germline CDR1 and CDR2: ENHRY and SYGVKD. The CDR3 loop reads CAISEGTATYEQYF. For the CDR3, the DNA is TGTGCCATCAGTGAGGGGACAGCCACCTACGAGCAGTACTTC.

The V call is TRBV25-1, the J call TRBJ1-2; unclear D gene. This CDR3 has 13 amino acids. Germline V gene lookup returns CDR1 MGHDK and CDR2 SYGVNS. With 2 bases removed from V and 8 bases from J, the gap between germline ends came to 12 bases. CDR3 coding DNA: TGTGCCAGCAGTGAAGACGGGGTGAGAGGCTACACCTTC. Its protein product is CASSEDGVRGYTF.

The sample holds many counts of this clonotype. This CDR3 reads CASSPGQGRTDTQYF. The CDR3 nucleotides read TGCGCCAGCAGCCCGGGACAGGGGAGGACAGATACGCAGTATTTT. The chain is built from TRBV4-1 and TRBJ2-3, with 10 positions matching TRBD1. The germline gives CDR1 MGHRA, CDR2 YSYEKL. Trimming removed 4 bases from V and 3 bases from J; junction bases left unmatched: 4. The CDR3 has 15 residues.

The genes are TRBV6-4 and TRBJ1-2; 9 nucleotides agree with TRBD1. Germline V gene lookup returns CDR1 MRHNA and CDR2 SNTAGT. J lost 6 bases, V lost 6 bases, and 11 bases had no gene match. This CDR3 is built from 15 residues. The DNA for the CDR3 is TGTGCCAGCAGCTCGACCGGGACAGGGTATAATGGCTACACCTTC. It encodes CASSSTGTGYNGYTF.

This clonotype was observed a handful of times. V is TRBV29-1 and J is TRBJ1-2; 7 nucleotides agree with TRBD1. Trimming at V came to 4 bases and at J to 5 bases, leaving 13 bases not matched to a gene. Germline CDR1 reads SQVTM; CDR2 reads ANQGSEA. CDR3 size: 15 residues. The CDR3 protein is CSVATGTVGGYGYTF. For the CDR3, the DNA is TGCAGCGTTGCAACCGGGACAGTAGGGGGATATGGCTACACCTTC.

The V call is TRBV7-3, the J call TRBJ2-7; no definite D call. V was trimmed by 5 bases and J by 0 bases, leaving 11 bases between them. CDR1 and CDR2 (germline): SGHTA, FQGTGA. The length of the CDR3 is 14 residues. Here the CDR3 DNA reads TGTGCCAGCAGCGCCAGTAGGAGCTCCTACGAGCAGTACTTC. This gives the protein CASSASRSSYEQYF.

V usage is TRBV18 and J usage is TRBJ1-1; unclear D gene. Trimming stripped 2 bases from V and 8 bases from J, with 12 bases between. Germline V gives CDR1 KGHSH, CDR2 LQKENI. This CDR3 region has 13 residues. In DNA, the CDR3 is TGTGCCAGCTCACCAAACGCCGGGGAAGAAGCTTTCTTT. Residues: CASSPNAGEEAFF.

The V gene is TRBV6-2 or TRBV6-3, the J gene TRBJ2-1, with 9 nucleotides matching TRBD2. This CDR3 comprises 15 residues. V gave up 3 bases and J gave up 8 bases; unmatched junction bases: 8. Germline CDR1 MNHEY, CDR2 SVGEGT. In DNA, the CDR3 is TGTGCCAGCAGTTATCGGAGCGGGAGGTGGGATGAGCAGTTCTTC. Its protein is CASSYRSGRWDEQFF.

This clonotype was counted only a few times. The J gene is TRBJ1-6, the V gene TRBV20-1, with 8 bases that match TRBD1. The V segment lost 0 bases and the J segment 7 bases; nucleotides outside the gene matches: 14. Germline values: CDR1 DFQATT, CDR2 SNEGSKA (reference sequence). CDR3 length: 18 residues. CDR3 loop: CSARDQKTGAWSNSPLHF. DNA of the CDR3: TGCAGTGCTAGAGATCAAAAGACAGGGGCTTGGTCGAATTCACCCCTCCACTTT.

A few counts support this clonotype. CDR3 sequence: CASSLVSSISDTQYF. The CDR3 bases are TGTGCCAGCAGCTTAGTTTCTAGTATATCAGATACGCAGTATTTT. The chain combines TRBV7-2 with TRBJ2-3; no clear D gene. Germline V gives CDR1 SGHTA, CDR2 FQGNSA. This CDR3 has 15 amino acids. V was pared by 1 base and J by 4 bases, with 12 bases between.

The rearrangement uses TRBV29-1 and TRBJ2-3; TRBD1 agrees at 11 bases. CDR1 and CDR2 from the germline V gene are SQVTM and ANQGSEA. The CDR3 loop spans 13 amino acids. V lost 5 bases, J lost 6 bases, and 4 bases stayed unmatched. CDR3 DNA sequence: TGCAGCGTTCCGGACAGGGGGCGCGATACGCAGTATTTT. It is translated as CSVPDRGRDTQYF.

This clonotype came up a few times. J is TRBJ1-5 and V is TRBV25-1; 8 nucleotides align to TRBD1. V shed 5 bases, J shed 6 bases, and the junction held 6 bases outside the gene matches. Germline values: CDR1 MGHDK, CDR2 SYGVNS. This CDR3 contains 14 residues. The CDR3: CASSLWDRSQPQHF. The CDR3 region has the DNA TGTGCCAGCAGTCTCTGGGACAGGTCTCAGCCCCAGCATTTT.